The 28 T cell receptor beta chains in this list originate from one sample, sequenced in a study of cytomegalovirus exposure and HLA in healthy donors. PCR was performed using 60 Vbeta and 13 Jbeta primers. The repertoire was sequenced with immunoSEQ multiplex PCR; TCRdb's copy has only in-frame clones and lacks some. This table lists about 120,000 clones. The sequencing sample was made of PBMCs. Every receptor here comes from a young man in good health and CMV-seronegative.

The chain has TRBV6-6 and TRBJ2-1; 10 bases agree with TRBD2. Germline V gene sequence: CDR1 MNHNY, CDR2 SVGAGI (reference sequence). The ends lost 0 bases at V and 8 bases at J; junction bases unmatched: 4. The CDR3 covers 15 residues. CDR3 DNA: TGTGCCAGCAGTTACTCTGGGCTAGCGGGAGATGAGCAGTTCTTC. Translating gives CASSYSGLAGDEQFF.

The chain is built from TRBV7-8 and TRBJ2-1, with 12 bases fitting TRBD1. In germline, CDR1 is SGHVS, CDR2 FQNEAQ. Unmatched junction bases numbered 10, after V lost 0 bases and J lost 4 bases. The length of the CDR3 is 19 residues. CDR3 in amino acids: CASSLAGTGGDPRYNEQFF. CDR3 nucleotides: TGTGCCAGCAGCTTAGCCGGGACAGGGGGCGATCCACGATACAATGAGCAGTTCTTC. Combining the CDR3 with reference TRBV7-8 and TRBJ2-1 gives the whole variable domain GAGVSQSPRYKVAKRGQDVALRCDPISGHVSLFWYQQALGQGPEFLTYFQNEAQLDKSGLPSDRFFAERPEGSVSTLKIQRTQQEDSAVYLCASSLAGTGGDPRYNEQFFGPGTRLTVL.

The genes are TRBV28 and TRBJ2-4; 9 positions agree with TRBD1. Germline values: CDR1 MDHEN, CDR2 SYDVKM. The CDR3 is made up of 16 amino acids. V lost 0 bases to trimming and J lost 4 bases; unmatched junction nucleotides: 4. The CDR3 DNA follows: TGTGCCAGCAGTTTATGGACAGGGGGTTCGAAAAACATTCAGTACTTC. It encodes CASSLWTGGSKNIQYF. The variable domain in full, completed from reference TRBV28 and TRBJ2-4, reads DVKVTQSSRYLVKRTGEKVFLECVQDMDHENMFWYRQDPGLGLRLIYFSYDVKMKEKGDIPEGYSVSREKKERFSLILESASTNQTSMYLCASSLWTGGSKNIQYFGAGTRLSVL.

DNA for the CDR3: TGTGCCAGCAGCGCCAGAAGCAATCAGCCCCAGCATTTT. It codes for CASSARSNQPQHF. The J gene is TRBJ1-5, the V gene TRBV9; no clear D gene. The V gene lost 3 bases and the J gene lost 1 base, with 5 bases spanning the gap. The CDR3 contains 13 residues. CDR1 is SGDLS, CDR2 YYNGEE, per germline. Drawing the rest from reference TRBV9 and TRBJ1-5, the complete variable domain is DSGVTQTPKHLITATGQRVTLRCSPRSGDLSVYWYQQSLDQGLQFLIQYYNGEERAKGNILERFSAQQFPDLHSELNLSSLELGDSALYFCASSARSNQPQHFGDGTRLSIL.

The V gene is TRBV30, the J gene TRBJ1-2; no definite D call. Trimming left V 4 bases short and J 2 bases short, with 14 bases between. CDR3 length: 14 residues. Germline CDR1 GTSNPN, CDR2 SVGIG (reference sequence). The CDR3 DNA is TGTGCCTGGACCCGCAGCGGGAGGAACTATGGCTACACCTTC. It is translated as CAWTRSGRNYGYTF.

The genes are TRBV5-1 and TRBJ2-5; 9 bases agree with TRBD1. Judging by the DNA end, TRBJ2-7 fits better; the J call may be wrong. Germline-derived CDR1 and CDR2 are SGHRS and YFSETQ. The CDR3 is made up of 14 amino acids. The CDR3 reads CASSRDRATYEQYF. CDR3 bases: TGCGCCAGCAGCAGGGACAGGGCAACCTACGAGCAGTACTTC.

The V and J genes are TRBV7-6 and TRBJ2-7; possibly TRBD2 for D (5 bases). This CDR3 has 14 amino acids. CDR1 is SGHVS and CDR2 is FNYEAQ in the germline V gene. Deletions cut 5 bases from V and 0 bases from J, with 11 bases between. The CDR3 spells CASSLGDYSYEQYF. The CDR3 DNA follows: TGTGCCAGCAGCCTAGGAGACTACTCCTACGAGCAGTACTTC.

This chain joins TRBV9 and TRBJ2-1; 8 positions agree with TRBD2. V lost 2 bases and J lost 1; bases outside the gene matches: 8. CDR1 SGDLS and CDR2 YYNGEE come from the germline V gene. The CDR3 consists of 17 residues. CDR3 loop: CASSVHAGGFSYNEQFF. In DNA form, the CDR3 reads TGTGCCAGCAGCGTTCACGCGGGGGGATTTTCCTACAATGAGCAGTTCTTC.

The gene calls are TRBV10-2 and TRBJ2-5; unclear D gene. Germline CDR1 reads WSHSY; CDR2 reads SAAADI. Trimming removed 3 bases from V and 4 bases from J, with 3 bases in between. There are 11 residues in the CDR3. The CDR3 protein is CASSDLETQYF. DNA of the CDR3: TGCGCCAGCAGTGATCTAGAGACCCAGTACTTC.

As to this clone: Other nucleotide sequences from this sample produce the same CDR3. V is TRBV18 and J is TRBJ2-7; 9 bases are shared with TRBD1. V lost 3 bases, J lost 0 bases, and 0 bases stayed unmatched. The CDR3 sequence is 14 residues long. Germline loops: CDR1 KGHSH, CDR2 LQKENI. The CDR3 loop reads CASSPGQGSYEQYF. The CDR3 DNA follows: TGTGCCAGCTCACCGGGACAGGGCTCCTACGAGCAGTACTTC.

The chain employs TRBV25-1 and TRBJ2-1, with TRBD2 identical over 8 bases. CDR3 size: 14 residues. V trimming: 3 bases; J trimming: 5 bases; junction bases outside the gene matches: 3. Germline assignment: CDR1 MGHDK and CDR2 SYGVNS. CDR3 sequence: CASSDRGGHNEQFF. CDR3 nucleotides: TGTGCCAGCAGTGACCGGGGGGGGCACAATGAGCAGTTCTTC.

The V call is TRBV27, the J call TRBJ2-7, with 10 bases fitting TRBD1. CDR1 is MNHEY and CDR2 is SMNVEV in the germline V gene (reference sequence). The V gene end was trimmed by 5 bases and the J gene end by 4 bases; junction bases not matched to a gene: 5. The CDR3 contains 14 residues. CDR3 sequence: CASSPGQGVYEQYF. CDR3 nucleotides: TGTGCCAGCAGTCCCGGACAGGGGGTTTACGAGCAGTACTTC.

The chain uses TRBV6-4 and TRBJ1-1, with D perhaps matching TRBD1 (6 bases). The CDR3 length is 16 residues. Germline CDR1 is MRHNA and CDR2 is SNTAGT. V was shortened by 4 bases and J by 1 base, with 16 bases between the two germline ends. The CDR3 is CASSAVPGHKNTEAFF. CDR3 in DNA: TGTGCCAGCAGTGCTGTCCCGGGACACAAGAACACTGAAGCTTTCTTT.

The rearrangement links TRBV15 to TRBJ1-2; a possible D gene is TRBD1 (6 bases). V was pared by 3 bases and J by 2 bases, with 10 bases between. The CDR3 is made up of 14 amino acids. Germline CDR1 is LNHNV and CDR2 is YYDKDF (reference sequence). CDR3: CATSREDSNYGYTF. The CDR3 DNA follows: TGTGCCACCAGCAGGGAGGACAGCAACTATGGCTACACCTTC. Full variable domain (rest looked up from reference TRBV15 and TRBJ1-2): DAMVIQNPRYQVTQFGKPVTLSCSQTLNHNVMYWYQQKSSQAPKLLFHYYDKDFNNEADTPDNFQSRRPNTSFCFLDIRSPGLGDTAMYLCATSREDSNYGYTFGSGTRLTVV.

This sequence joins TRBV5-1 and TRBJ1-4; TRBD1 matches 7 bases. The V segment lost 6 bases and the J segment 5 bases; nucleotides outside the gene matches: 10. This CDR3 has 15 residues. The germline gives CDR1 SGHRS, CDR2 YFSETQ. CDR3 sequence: CASTRGAQGNEKLFF. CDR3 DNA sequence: TGCGCCAGCACCCGAGGAGCACAGGGGAATGAAAAACTGTTTTTT.

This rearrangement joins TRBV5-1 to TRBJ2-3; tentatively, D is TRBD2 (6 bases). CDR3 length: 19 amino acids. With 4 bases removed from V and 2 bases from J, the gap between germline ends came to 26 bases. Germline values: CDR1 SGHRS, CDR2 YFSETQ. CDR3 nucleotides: TGCGCCAGCAGCGAGAAGACAGCGAGGAGGGTTGGAAACACAGATACGCAGTATTTT. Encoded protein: CASSEKTARRVGNTDTQYF.

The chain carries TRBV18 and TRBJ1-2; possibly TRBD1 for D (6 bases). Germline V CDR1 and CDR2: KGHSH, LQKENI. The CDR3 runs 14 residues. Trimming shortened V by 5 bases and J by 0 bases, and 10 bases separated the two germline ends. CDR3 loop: CASSDRTANYGYTF. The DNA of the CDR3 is TGTGCCAGCTCAGACCGGACAGCTAACTATGGCTACACCTTC.

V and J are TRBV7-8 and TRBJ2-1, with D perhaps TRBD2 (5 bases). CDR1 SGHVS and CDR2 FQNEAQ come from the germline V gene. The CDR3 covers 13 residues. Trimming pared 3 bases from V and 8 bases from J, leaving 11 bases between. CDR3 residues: CASSFGRADEQFF. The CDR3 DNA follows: TGTGCCAGCAGCTTCGGGCGGGCTGATGAGCAGTTCTTC.

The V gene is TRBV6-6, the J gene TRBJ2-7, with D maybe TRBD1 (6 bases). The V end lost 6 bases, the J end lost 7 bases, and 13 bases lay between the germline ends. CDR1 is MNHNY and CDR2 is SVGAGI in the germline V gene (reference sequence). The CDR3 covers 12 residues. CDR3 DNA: TGTGCCAGCAGACCCACAGGGTTAGAGCAGTACTTC. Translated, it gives CASRPTGLEQYF.

The CDR3 nucleotides read TGTGCCAGCAGTGAAGCGGGGGGGCACAATGAGCAGTTCTTC. This translates into CASSEAGGHNEQFF. The V call is TRBV6-4, the J call TRBJ2-1; 10 bases align to TRBD2. The CDR3 is 14 residues long. After removal of 3 bases from V and 5 bases from J, the junction contained 1 base not matched to a gene. CDR1 MRHNA and CDR2 SNTAGT come from the germline V gene.

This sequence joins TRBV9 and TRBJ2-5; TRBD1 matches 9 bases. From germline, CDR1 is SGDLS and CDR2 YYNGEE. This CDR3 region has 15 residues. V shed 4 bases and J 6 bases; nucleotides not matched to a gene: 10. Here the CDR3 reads CASSPPGQGSQTQYF. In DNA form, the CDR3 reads TGTGCCAGCAGCCCGCCGGGACAGGGTAGTCAGACCCAGTACTTC.

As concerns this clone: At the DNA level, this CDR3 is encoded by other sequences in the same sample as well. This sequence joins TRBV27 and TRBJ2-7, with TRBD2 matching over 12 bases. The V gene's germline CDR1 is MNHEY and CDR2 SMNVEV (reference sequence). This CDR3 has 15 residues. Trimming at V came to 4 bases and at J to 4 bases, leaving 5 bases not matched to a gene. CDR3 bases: TGTGCCAGCAGTTCACTAGCGGGAGGACCTTACGAGCAGTACTTC. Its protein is CASSSLAGGPYEQYF.

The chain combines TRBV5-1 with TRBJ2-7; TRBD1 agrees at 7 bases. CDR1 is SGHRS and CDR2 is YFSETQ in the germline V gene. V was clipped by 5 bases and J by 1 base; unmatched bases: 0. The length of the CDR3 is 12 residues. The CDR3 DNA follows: TGCGCCAGCAGGGGACAGTCCTACGAGCAGTACTTC. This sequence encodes CASRGQSYEQYF.

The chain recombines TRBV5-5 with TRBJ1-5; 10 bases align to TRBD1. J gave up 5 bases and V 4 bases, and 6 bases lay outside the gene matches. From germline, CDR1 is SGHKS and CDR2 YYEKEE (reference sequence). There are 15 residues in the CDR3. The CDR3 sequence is CASSSGTGVDQPQHF. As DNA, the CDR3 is TGTGCCAGCAGCAGCGGGACAGGGGTTGATCAGCCCCAGCATTTT. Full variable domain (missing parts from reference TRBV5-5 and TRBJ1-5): DAGVTQSPTHLIKTRGQQVTLRCSPISGHKSVSWYQQVLGQGPQFIFQYYEKEERGRGNFPDRFSARQFPNYSSELNVNALLLGDSALYLCASSSGTGVDQPQHFGDGTRLSIL.

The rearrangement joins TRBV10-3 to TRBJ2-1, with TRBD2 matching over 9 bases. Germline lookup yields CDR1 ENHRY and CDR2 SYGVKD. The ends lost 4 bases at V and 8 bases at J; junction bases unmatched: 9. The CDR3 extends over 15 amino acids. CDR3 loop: CAISGVAGESHEQFF. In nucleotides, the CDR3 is TGTGCCATCAGTGGGGTAGCGGGAGAGTCCCATGAGCAGTTCTTC.

The CDR3 nucleotides read TGTGCCTTCCAGGAACACCCCTCCTACGAGCAGTACTTC. Translated, it gives CAFQEHPSYEQYF. V is TRBV30 and J is TRBJ2-5; the D is unclear. The DNA end is a closer match to TRBJ2-7, so the J assignment may be wrong. Germline assignment: CDR1 GTSNPN and CDR2 SVGIG (reference sequence). This CDR3 is 13 amino acids long.

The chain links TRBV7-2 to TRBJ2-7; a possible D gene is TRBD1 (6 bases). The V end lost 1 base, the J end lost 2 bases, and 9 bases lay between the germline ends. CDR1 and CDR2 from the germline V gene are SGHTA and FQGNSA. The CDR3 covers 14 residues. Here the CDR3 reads CASSLEGGPYEQYF. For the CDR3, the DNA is TGTGCCAGCAGCTTAGAAGGGGGACCCTACGAGCAGTACTTC.

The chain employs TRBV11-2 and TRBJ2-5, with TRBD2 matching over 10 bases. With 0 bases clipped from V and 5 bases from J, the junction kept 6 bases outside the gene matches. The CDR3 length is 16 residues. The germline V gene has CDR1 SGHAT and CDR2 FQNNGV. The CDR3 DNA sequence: TGTGCCAGCAGCTTAGATCCAGCGGGGGGGTGGGAGACCCAGTACTTC. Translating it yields CASSLDPAGGWETQYF.